This passage covers 23 T cell receptor beta chains from one sample sequenced in a study of blood T cell repertoires in COVID-19. Assay used: immunoSEQ multiplex PCR; TCRdb lists only in-frame clones, some missing. Of some 130,000 clones in the sample, more than 75% are singletons; the top ten hold roughly 11%. The sample comprised peripheral blood. These receptors all come from a man aged 55 to 70 who had recovered from COVID-19.

The CDR3 DNA is TGTGCCTGGAGTACTGGGACAAGATCACCCCTCCACTTT. It translates to CAWSTGTRSPLHF. V and J are TRBV30 and TRBJ1-6; TRBD1 might be the D (6 bases). This CDR3 region has 13 residues. Trimming left V 2 bases short and J 10 bases short, with 12 bases between. Germline assignment: CDR1 GTSNPN and CDR2 SVGIG (reference sequence).

The chain links TRBV10-3 to TRBJ2-5, with a possible D match to TRBD2 (7 bases). Germline V gene data show CDR1 as ENHRY and CDR2 as SYGVKD. Trimming removed 0 bases at V and 5 bases at J, with 13 bases between. CDR3 length equals 15 residues. The CDR3 here is CAISESAGARETQYF. CDR3 nucleotides: TGTGCCATCAGTGAGTCTGCGGGGGCGAGGGAGACCCAGTACTTC.

This clone was detected a few times. This chain links TRBV6-5 with TRBJ2-7; D is possibly TRBD2 (6 bases). Trimming left V 7 bases short and J 3 bases short, with 13 bases between. The CDR3 runs to 13 residues. CDR1 and CDR2 from the germline V gene are MNHEY and SVGAGI. CDR3 in amino acids: CASKGLTGYEQYF. CDR3 bases: TGTGCCAGCAAGGGACTTACCGGCTACGAGCAGTACTTC.

This rearrangement joins TRBV30 to TRBJ1-6; D is uncertain. The CDR3 has 14 amino acids. V was clipped by 2 bases and J by 7 bases, with 12 bases between them. Germline loops: CDR1 GTSNPN, CDR2 SVGIG (reference sequence). The CDR3 region is CAWSPLDWNSPLHF. DNA for the CDR3: TGTGCCTGGAGTCCCCTGGACTGGAATTCACCCCTCCACTTT.

The chain joins TRBV18 to TRBJ1-4; no clear D. The ends were cut back, 3 bases at V and 8 bases at J, with 16 bases in the middle. CDR3 size: 15 residues. Germline loops: CDR1 KGHSH, CDR2 LQKENI. The CDR3 DNA follows: TGTGCCAGCTCACCCCGGGAGGGAAGGATCGAAAAACTGTTTTTT. Translation gives CASSPREGRIEKLFF.

CDR3 residues: CASSGDRGQEQYF. DNA of the CDR3: TGTGCCAGCAGCGGGGACAGGGGGCAAGAGCAGTACTTC. This sequence joins TRBV5-4 and TRBJ2-7; 12 positions agree with TRBD1. Looked up from germline, CDR1 is SGHNT and CDR2 is YYREEE (reference sequence). V lost 4 bases to trimming and J lost 7 bases; unmatched junction nucleotides: 3. This CDR3 contains 13 residues.

The chain recombines TRBV6-2 or TRBV6-3 with TRBJ1-1; D call uncertain. Trimming removed 5 bases from V and 7 bases from J, with 11 bases in between. Germline values: CDR1 MNHEY, CDR2 SVGEGT. There are 12 residues in the CDR3. In DNA form, the CDR3 reads TGTGCCAGCAGTACCAACAGCCTTGAAGCTTTCTTT. The encoded protein is CASSTNSLEAFF.

The genes are TRBV4-3 and TRBJ1-4, with 10 bases lining up with TRBD1. The junction had 5 bases not matched to a gene; V was cut back by 6 bases and J by 4 bases. The germline gives CDR1 LGHNA, CDR2 YSLEER. The CDR3 has 15 amino acids. The CDR3 bases are TGCGCCAGCAGTCGACAGGGGGCGAATAATGAAAAACTGTTTTTT. Translating it yields CASSRQGANNEKLFF.

V and J are TRBV3-1 (or the pseudogene TRBV3-2) and TRBJ1-5; 11 positions agree with TRBD1. The CDR3 consists of 15 residues. V trimming: 5 bases; J trimming: 7 bases; junction bases outside the gene matches: 7. Germline assignment: CDR1 LGHDT and CDR2 YNNKEL (reference sequence). CDR3 loop: CASSYGTGGGQPQHF. The CDR3 coding sequence is TGTGCCAGCAGCTATGGGACAGGGGGGGGCCAGCCCCAGCATTTT.

The genes are TRBV19 and TRBJ2-3; TRBD1 agrees at 10 bases. CDR3 length: 15 amino acids. In germline, CDR1 is LNHDA, CDR2 SQIVND (reference sequence). V lost 3 bases, J lost 3 bases, and 3 bases stayed unmatched. This CDR3 is CASSIGTGATDTQYF. CDR3 bases: TGTGCCAGTAGTATTGGGACAGGGGCAACAGATACGCAGTATTTT.

This chain links TRBV4-3 with TRBJ1-2, with 7 bases aligning to TRBD1. Germline-derived CDR1 and CDR2 are LGHNA and YSLEER. With V trimmed by 4 bases and J by 2 bases, 4 bases remained unmatched. The CDR3 runs 14 residues. This CDR3 reads CASSRVQGNYGYTF. The CDR3 bases are TGCGCCAGCAGCCGGGTACAGGGGAACTATGGCTACACCTTC.

This clone was counted ten times or more. V usage is TRBV7-9 and J usage is TRBJ2-7, with 9 bases that match TRBD1. V was clipped by 4 bases and J by 2 bases; unmatched bases: 6. Germline V gene sequence: CDR1 SEHNR, CDR2 FQNEAQ (reference sequence). The CDR3 is 15 residues long. CDR3 nucleotide sequence: TGTGCCAGCAGCTCCGGACAGGGGTCAACCTACGAGCAGTACTTC. This encodes CASSSGQGSTYEQYF.

This clone appeared a single time. V is TRBV27 and J is TRBJ2-7; TRBD1 matches 8 bases. The V and J ends lost 4 bases and 6 bases, in that order; junction bases with no gene match: 8. This CDR3 is built from 14 residues. Looked up from germline, CDR1 is MNHEY and CDR2 is SMNVEV (reference sequence). CDR3 nucleotides: TGTGCCAGCAGTTCCGGACAGGGTTCGAGCGAGCAGTACTTC. Its protein product is CASSSGQGSSEQYF.

V usage is TRBV6-5 and J usage is TRBJ2-7; TRBD1 aligns across 7 bases. Germline lookup yields CDR1 MNHEY and CDR2 SVGAGI. V dropped 6 bases and J dropped 2; count of bases not matched to a gene: 4. CDR3 length: 13 amino acids. CDR3: CASSWGQTYEQYF. The CDR3 bases are TGTGCCAGCAGCTGGGGACAGACCTACGAGCAGTACTTC.

In DNA, the CDR3 is TGTGCCAGCAGCTTCGGCGGGAGGGCAGATACGCAGTATTTT. Translated: CASSFGGRADTQYF. The chain uses TRBV5-5 and TRBJ2-3, with 9 bases matching TRBD2. The V segment lost 2 bases and the J segment 4 bases; nucleotides outside the gene matches: 2. The length of the CDR3 is 14 residues. CDR1 SGHKS and CDR2 YYEKEE come from the germline V gene (reference sequence).

V and J are TRBV7-9 and TRBJ2-7; 8 nucleotides agree with TRBD2. J was trimmed by 5 bases and V by 5 bases; bases with no gene match: 11. CDR1 is SEHNR and CDR2 is FQNEAQ in the germline V gene (reference sequence). The CDR3 sequence is 15 residues long. The CDR3 DNA reads TGTGCCAGCAGCCCCACCTCAGCGGGAGCAAACGAGCAGTACTTC. Encoded protein: CASSPTSAGANEQYF.

In regard to this clone: One junction end does not reproduce the germline sequence, and a read error may be involved. The chain recombines TRBV9 with TRBJ1-6; tentative D call: TRBD1 (5 bases). CDR3 length: 17 amino acids. The germline CDR1 and CDR2 sequences are SGDLS and YYNGEE. This CDR3 is CASSVEAGPIRNSLLHF. CDR3 in DNA: TGTGCCAGCAGCGTAGAGGCAGGGCCGATACGTAATTCACTCCTCCACTTT.

The rearrangement joins TRBV19 to TRBJ2-6, with TRBD1 identical over 8 bases. The CDR3 length is 17 residues. The J segment lost 0 bases and the V segment lost 10 bases, leaving 11 bases of the junction unmatched. Germline CDR1 LNHDA, CDR2 SQIVND (reference sequence). CDR3 amino acids: CATSPQGASSGANVLTF. CDR3 sequence (DNA): TGTGCCACCTCCCCTCAGGGGGCATCCTCTGGGGCCAACGTCCTGACTTTC.

The chain joins TRBV5-4 to TRBJ2-1; weak D call: TRBD1 (5 bases). V lost 4 bases, J lost 1 base, and 9 bases lay in between. This CDR3 is 14 amino acids long. Germline CDR1 SGHNT, CDR2 YYREEE (reference sequence). The CDR3 loop is CASSPQGSYNEQFF. CDR3 in DNA: TGTGCCAGCAGCCCCCAGGGTTCCTACAATGAGCAGTTCTTC. The complete variable domain, with remaining parts taken from reference TRBV5-4 and TRBJ2-1, reads ETGVTQSPTHLIKTRGQQVTLRCSSQSGHNTVSWYQQALGQGPQFIFQYYREEENGRGNFPPRFSGLQFPNYSSELNVNALELDDSALYLCASSPQGSYNEQFFGPGTRLTVL.

As concerns this clone: A read error may be the cause here, since a much bigger clone is one base away. The chain employs TRBV7-2 and TRBJ2-1, with 9 positions matching TRBD2. Germline CDR1 SGHTA, CDR2 FQGNSA. The CDR3 is 16 residues long. V gave up 2 bases and J gave up 8 bases; unmatched junction bases: 10. The CDR3 is CASSLQGGAGGDEQFF. In DNA, the CDR3 is TGTGCCAGCAGCTTACAAGGGGGGGCGGGAGGGGATGAGCAGTTCTTC. The full variable domain, rest sourced from reference TRBV7-2 and TRBJ2-1, is GAGVSQSPSNKVTEKGKDVELRCDPISGHTALYWYRQSLGQGLEFLIYFQGNSAPDKSGLPSDRFSAERTGGSVSTLTIQRTQQEDSAVYLCASSLQGGAGGDEQFFGPGTRLTVL.

The V call is TRBV5-1, the J call TRBJ2-3; TRBD2 matches 10 bases. The CDR3 runs to 15 residues. J lost 4 bases, V lost 4 bases, and 6 bases had no gene match. Germline V CDR1 and CDR2: SGHRS, YFSETQ. CDR3 in DNA: TGCGCCAGCAGCCTCGGACTAGCGGTTGCAGATACGCAGTATTTT. Translating it yields CASSLGLAVADTQYF.

V is TRBV19 and J is TRBJ2-5; TRBD2 is a possible D gene (6 bases). Germline CDR1 LNHDA, CDR2 SQIVND (reference sequence). With 6 bases removed from V and 1 base from J, the gap between germline ends came to 15 bases. This CDR3 has 15 residues. The CDR3, as DNA: TGTGCCAGTAGCGACTCTGGAGGGATCCAAGAGACCCAGTACTTC. Translating it yields CASSDSGGIQETQYF.

The chain recombines TRBV2 with TRBJ1-2; TRBD1 matches at 7 bases. V shed 2 bases and J 8 bases; nucleotides not matched to a gene: 5. Germline CDR1 is SNHLY and CDR2 is FYNNEI. The CDR3 is made up of 13 amino acids. The CDR3 bases are TGTGCCAGCAGTGAACCGGGACAGTTCGGCTACACCTTC. Protein: CASSEPGQFGYTF.